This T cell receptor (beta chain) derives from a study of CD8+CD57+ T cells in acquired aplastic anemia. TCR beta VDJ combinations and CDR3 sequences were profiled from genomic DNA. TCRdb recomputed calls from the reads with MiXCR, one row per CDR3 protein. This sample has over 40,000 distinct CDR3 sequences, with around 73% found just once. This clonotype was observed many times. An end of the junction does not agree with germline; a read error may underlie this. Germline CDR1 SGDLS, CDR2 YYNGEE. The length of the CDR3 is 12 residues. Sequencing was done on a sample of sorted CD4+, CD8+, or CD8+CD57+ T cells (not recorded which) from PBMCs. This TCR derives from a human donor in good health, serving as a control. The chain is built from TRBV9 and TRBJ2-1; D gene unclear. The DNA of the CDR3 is TGTGCCAGCAGCGTAGACAAGGACCAGCTTACTTTC. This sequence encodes CASSVDKDQLTF.